This TCR beta chain appears in the sequencing data of a study of blood T cell repertoires in COVID-19. Authors' data handling: How many nucleated cells were present was estimated from reference gene primer amplification. Sequencing used immunoSEQ multiplex PCR; TCRdb keeps in-frame clones, though not all of them. Clone size and V and J calls were adopted from that table, with D and trimming inferred from the DNA. The table lists tens of thousands of clones, more than 60% of them singletons. Per germline, CDR1 KGHSH and CDR2 LQKENI. The CDR3 consists of 18 residues. With V trimmed by 2 bases and J by 1 base, 5 bases remained unmatched.

Sequences were obtained from peripheral blood. The receptor was derived from a woman aged 70 to 79 with active or convalescent COVID-19. The chain couples TRBV18 to TRBJ2-1, with 13 bases lining up with TRBD2. The CDR3, as DNA: TGTGCCAGCTCACCAAGGACTAGCGGGGGTTCTTCCTACAATGAGCAGTTCTTC. Its translation is CASSPRTSGGSSYNEQFF.